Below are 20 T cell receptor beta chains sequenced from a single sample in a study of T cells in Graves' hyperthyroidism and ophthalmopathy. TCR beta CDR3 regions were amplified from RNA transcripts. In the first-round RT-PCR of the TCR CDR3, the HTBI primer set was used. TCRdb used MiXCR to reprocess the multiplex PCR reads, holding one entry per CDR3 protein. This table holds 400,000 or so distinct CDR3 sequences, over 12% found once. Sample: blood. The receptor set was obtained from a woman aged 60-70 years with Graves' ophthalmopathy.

The CDR3 coding sequence is TGTGCCAGCAGCTACGGGAGCATTGAGCAGTTCTTC. This encodes CASSYGSIEQFF. V gene TRBV7-9 combines with J gene TRBJ2-1, with TRBD2 as a possible D gene (6 bases). V gave up 4 bases and J gave up 9 bases, with 10 bases separating them. The germline V gene has CDR1 SEHNR and CDR2 FQNEAQ (reference sequence). The CDR3 loop spans 12 amino acids.

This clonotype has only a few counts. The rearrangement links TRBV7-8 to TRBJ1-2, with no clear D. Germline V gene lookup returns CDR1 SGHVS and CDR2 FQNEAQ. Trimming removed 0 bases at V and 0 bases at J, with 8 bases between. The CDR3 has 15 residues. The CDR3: CASSLAFRANYGYTF. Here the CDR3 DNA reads TGTGCCAGCAGCTTAGCTTTTAGGGCTAACTATGGCTACACCTTC.

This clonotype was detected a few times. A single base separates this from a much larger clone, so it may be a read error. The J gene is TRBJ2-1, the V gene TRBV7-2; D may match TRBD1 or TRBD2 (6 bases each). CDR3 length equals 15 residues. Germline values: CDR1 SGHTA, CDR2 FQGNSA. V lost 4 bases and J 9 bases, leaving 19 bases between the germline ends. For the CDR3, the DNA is TGTGCCAGCAGCTCCCAGGGGACTGGCAAGGGTGAGCAGTTCTTC. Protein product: CASSSQGTGKGEQFF. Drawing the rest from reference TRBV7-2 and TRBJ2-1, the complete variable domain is GAGVSQSPSNKVTEKGKDVELRCDPISGHTALYWYRQSLGQGLEFLIYFQGNSAPDKSGLPSDRFSAERTGGSVSTLTIQRTQQEDSAVYLCASSSQGTGKGEQFFGPGTRLTVL.

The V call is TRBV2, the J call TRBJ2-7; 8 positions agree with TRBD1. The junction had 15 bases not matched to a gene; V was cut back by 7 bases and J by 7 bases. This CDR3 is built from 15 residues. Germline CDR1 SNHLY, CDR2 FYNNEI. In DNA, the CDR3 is TGTGCCAGCATTCCTGCGCCGGGACAGGAGTTGGAGCAGTACTTC. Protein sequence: CASIPAPGQELEQYF.

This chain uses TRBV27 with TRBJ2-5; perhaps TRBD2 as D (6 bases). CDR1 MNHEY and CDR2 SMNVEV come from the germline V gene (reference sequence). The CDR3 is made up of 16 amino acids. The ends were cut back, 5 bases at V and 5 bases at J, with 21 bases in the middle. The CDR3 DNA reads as TGTGCCAGCAGTACAAACTCCTACGGGGCGGGGGAGACCCAGTACTTC. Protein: CASSTNSYGAGETQYF.

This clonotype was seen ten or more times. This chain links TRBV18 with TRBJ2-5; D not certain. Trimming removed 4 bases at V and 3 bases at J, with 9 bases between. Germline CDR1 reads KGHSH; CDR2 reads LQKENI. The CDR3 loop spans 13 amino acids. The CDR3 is CASSRQREETQYF. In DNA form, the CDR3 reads TGTGCCAGCTCACGCCAGCGAGAAGAGACCCAGTACTTC.

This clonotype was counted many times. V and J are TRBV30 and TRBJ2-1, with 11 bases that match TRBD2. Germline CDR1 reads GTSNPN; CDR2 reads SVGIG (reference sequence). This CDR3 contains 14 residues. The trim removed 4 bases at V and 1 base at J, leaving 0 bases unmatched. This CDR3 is CAWTSGRSYNEQFF. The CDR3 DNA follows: TGTGCCTGGACTAGCGGGAGGTCCTACAATGAGCAGTTCTTC.

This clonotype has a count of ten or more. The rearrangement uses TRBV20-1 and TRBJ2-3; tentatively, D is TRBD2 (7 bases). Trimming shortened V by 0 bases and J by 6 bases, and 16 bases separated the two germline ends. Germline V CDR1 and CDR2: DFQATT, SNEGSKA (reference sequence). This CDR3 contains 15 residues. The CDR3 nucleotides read TGCAGTGCTAGAGACTTAGGGGGAGGGGGTGATACGCAGTATTTT. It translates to CSARDLGGGGDTQYF.

For the CDR3, the DNA is TGTGCCAGCAGTTTTCGGGGAAACTATGGCTACACCTTC. As protein: CASSFRGNYGYTF. This sequence joins TRBV27 and TRBJ1-2; no clear D. Germline V gives CDR1 MNHEY, CDR2 SMNVEV (reference sequence). Trimming removed 3 bases at V and 2 bases at J, with 7 bases between. The CDR3 spans 13 residues.

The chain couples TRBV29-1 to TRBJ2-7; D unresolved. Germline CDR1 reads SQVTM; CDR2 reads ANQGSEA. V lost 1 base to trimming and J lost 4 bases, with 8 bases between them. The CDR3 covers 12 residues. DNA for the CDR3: TGCAGCGTTGAAGTTGATTCTTACGAGCAGTACTTC. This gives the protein CSVEVDSYEQYF.

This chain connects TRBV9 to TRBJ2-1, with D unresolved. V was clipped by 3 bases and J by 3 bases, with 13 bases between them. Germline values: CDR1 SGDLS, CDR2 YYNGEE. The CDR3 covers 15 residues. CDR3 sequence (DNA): TGTGCCAGCAGCGCCTCTTCGGGTGACTACAATGAGCAGTTCTTC. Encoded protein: CASSASSGDYNEQFF.

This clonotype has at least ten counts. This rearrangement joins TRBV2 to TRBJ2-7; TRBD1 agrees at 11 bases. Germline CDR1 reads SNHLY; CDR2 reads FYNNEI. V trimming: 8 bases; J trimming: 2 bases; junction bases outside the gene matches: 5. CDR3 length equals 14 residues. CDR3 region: CASGPGQGAYEQYF. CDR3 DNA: TGTGCCAGCGGACCGGGACAGGGGGCCTACGAGCAGTACTTC. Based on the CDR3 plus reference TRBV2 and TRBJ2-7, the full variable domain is EPEVTQTPSHQVTQMGQEVILRCVPISNHLYFYWYRQILGQKVEFLVSFYNNEISEKSEIFDDQFSVERPDGSNFTLKIRSTKLEDSAMYFCASGPGQGAYEQYFGPGTRLTVT.

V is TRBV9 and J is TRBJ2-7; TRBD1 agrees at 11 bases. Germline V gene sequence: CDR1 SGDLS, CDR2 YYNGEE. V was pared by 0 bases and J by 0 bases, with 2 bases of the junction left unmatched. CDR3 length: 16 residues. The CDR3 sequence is CASSVGGTGGSYEQYF. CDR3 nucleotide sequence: TGTGCCAGCAGCGTAGGCGGGACAGGGGGCTCCTACGAGCAGTACTTC.

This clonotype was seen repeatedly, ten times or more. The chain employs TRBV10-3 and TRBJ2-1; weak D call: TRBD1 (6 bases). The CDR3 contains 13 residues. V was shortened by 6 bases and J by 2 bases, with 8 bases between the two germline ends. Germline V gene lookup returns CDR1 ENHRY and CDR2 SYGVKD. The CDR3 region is CAIRGTTYNEQFF. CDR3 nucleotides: TGTGCCATCAGGGGGACAACCTACAATGAGCAGTTCTTC.

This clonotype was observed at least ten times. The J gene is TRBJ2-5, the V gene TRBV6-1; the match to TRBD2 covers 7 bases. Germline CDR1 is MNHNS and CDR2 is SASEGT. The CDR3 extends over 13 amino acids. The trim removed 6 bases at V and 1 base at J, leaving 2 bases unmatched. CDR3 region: CASRAGVQETQYF. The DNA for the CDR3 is TGTGCCAGCAGGGCGGGAGTCCAAGAGACCCAGTACTTC.

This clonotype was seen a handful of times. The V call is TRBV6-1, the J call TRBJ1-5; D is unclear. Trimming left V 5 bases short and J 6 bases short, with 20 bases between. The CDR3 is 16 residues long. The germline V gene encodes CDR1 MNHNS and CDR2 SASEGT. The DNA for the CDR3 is TGTGCCAGCAGTCAAGGACCTGATCGTTCGACTCAGCCCCAGCATTTT. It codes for CASSQGPDRSTQPQHF.

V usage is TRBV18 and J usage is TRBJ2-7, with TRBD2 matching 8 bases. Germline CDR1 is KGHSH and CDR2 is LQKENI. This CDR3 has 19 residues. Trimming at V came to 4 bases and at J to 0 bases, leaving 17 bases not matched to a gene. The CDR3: CASSLDGNTGGISSYEQYF. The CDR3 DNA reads TGTGCCAGCTCACTAGATGGGAATACGGGAGGGATTAGCTCCTACGAGCAGTACTTC.

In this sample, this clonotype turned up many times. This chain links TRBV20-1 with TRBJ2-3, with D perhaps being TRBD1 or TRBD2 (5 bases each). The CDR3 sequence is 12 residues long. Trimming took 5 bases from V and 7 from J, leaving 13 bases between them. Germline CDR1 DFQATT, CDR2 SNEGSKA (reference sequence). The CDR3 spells CSAPRGFYTQYF. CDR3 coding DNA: TGCAGTGCTCCTCGGGGCTTCTATACGCAGTATTTT.

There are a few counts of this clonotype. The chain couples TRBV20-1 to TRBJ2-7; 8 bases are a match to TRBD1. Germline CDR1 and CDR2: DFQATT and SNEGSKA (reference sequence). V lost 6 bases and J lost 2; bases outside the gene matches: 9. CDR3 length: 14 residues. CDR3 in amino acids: CSAKFGQGTYEQYF. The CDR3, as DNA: TGCAGTGCAAAATTCGGACAGGGAACCTACGAGCAGTACTTC.

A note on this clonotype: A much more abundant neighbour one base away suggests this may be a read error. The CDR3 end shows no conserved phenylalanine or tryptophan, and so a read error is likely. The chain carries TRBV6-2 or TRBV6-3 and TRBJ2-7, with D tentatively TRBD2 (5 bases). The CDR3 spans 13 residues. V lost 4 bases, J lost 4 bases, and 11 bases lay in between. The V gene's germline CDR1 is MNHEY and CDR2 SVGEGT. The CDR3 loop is CASSSAGVYEQYS. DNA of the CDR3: TGTGCCAGCAGTTCGGCCGGGGTATACGAGCAGTACTCC.